These 14 T cell receptor beta chains were sequenced from one sample in a study of cytomegalovirus exposure and HLA in healthy donors. The PCR contained 60 Vbeta and 13 Jbeta primers. TCRdb keeps only in-frame clones here, not all; method: immunoSEQ multiplex PCR. The sample lists 170,000 or so clones; approximately 80% were seen once. The sample was PBMCs. These receptors came from a male donor in good health and CMV-seropositive.

The rearrangement joins TRBV25-1 to TRBJ2-1, with TRBD2 as a possible D gene (5 bases). The CDR3 totals 13 residues. V was pared by 4 bases and J by 5 bases, with 9 bases between. Germline V gives CDR1 MGHDK, CDR2 SYGVNS. The CDR3 spells CASSGEFDNEQFF. The CDR3 nucleotides read TGTGCCAGCAGTGGGGAGTTTGACAATGAGCAGTTCTTC.

This sequence joins TRBV11-3 and TRBJ2-7; D may be TRBD2 (6 bases). V lost 2 bases and J 1 base, leaving 9 bases between the germline ends. The CDR3 covers 14 residues. From germline, CDR1 is SGHNT and CDR2 YENEEA. The CDR3 DNA reads as TGTGCCAGCAGCTTAACGGGGGTGTCCTACGAGCAGTACTTC. Protein product: CASSLTGVSYEQYF.

The genes are TRBV4-2 and TRBJ2-3, with 13 nucleotides matching TRBD2. The CDR3 runs to 18 residues. Germline V gene data show CDR1 as LGHNA and CDR2 as YNFKEQ. After removal of 0 bases from V and 3 bases from J, the junction contained 6 bases not matched to a gene. The CDR3 DNA reads as TGTGCCAGCAGCCAAGAAATAACTAGCGGGAGGGGGACAGATACGCAGTATTTT. As protein: CASSQEITSGRGTDTQYF.

V usage is TRBV6-1 and J usage is TRBJ1-5; D uncertain. CDR1 is MNHNS and CDR2 is SASEGT in the germline V gene. The CDR3 consists of 13 residues. Trimming took 2 bases from V and 8 from J, leaving 10 bases between them. In DNA, the CDR3 is TGTGCCAGCAGTGAAAGTCGGGTTAAGCCCCAGCATTTT. This sequence encodes CASSESRVKPQHF.

The rearrangement uses TRBV5-1 and TRBJ2-7, with TRBD2 matching 10 bases. The germline gives CDR1 SGHRS, CDR2 YFSETQ. This CDR3 is built from 15 residues. The V and J ends lost 1 base and 5 bases, in that order; junction bases with no gene match: 6. CDR3 in DNA: TGCGCCAGCAGCTTGTCTGCTAGCGGGAGAGACGAGCAGTACTTC. Encoded protein: CASSLSASGRDEQYF.

This chain uses TRBV6-1 with TRBJ1-3; possible D gene TRBD1, 5 bases. CDR1 and CDR2 from the germline V gene are MNHNS and SASEGT. The CDR3 totals 13 residues. V gave up 7 bases and J gave up 4 bases, with 11 bases separating them. The CDR3 DNA follows: TGTGCCAGCAAAGGGGCGCCAGGAAACACCATATATTTT. As protein: CASKGAPGNTIYF.

This sequence joins TRBV19 and TRBJ2-5; D is undetermined. Germline CDR1 reads LNHDA; CDR2 reads SQIVND (reference sequence). The CDR3 has 13 amino acids. The V gene lost 7 bases and the J gene lost 5 bases, with 14 bases spanning the gap. CDR3 coding DNA: TGTGCCAGTAAGGTCCCCGACGGGGAGACCCAGTACTTC. Translated, it gives CASKVPDGETQYF. Variable domain in full (rest from reference TRBV19 and TRBJ2-5): DGGITQSPKYLFRKEGQNVTLSCEQNLNHDAMYWYRQDPGQGLRLIYYSQIVNDFQKGDIAEGYSVSREKKESFPLTVTSAQKNPTAFYLCASKVPDGETQYFGPGTRLLVL.

The CDR3 loop is CASSFVQGWTEAFF. The DNA of the CDR3 is TGTGCCAGCAGCTTCGTACAGGGCTGGACTGAAGCTTTCTTT. The V and J genes are TRBV5-5 and TRBJ1-1, with D possibly TRBD1 on 6 matching bases. CDR3 length equals 14 residues. Per the germline V gene, CDR1 is SGHKS and CDR2 is YYEKEE (reference sequence). V lost 2 bases and J lost 5, with 13 bases in between.

This clone was observed once. This chain joins TRBV4-3 and TRBJ2-4; 7 positions agree with TRBD2. The germline CDR1 and CDR2 sequences are LGHNA and YSLEER. There are 15 residues in the CDR3. V was pared by 1 base and J by 8 bases, with 8 bases of the junction left unmatched. CDR3 DNA sequence: TGCGCCAGCAGCCAAGGTCTGGGAGGGATAGACATTCAGTACTTC. This codes for CASSQGLGGIDIQYF.

The sample holds one count of this clone. This sequence joins TRBV19 and TRBJ2-3; 7 nucleotides match TRBD2. The CDR3 consists of 15 residues. J gave up 3 bases and V 2 bases, and 5 bases lay outside the gene matches. The germline gives CDR1 LNHDA, CDR2 SQIVND (reference sequence). CDR3 coding DNA: TGTGCCAGTAGTATATATGGGGGGGTGACAGATACGCAGTATTTT. Its protein is CASSIYGGVTDTQYF.

This clone appeared a few times. The chain links TRBV19 to TRBJ1-2, with TRBD1 as a possible D gene (5 bases). The CDR3 totals 13 residues. Germline lookup yields CDR1 LNHDA and CDR2 SQIVND (reference sequence). The V and J ends lost 6 bases and 4 bases respectively, with 12 bases between them. The CDR3 coding sequence is TGTGCCAGTAGCCCGGGGACTGGCTATGGCTACACCTTC. It is translated as CASSPGTGYGYTF.

The gene calls are TRBV28 and TRBJ2-5; 11 bases line up with TRBD2. There are 21 residues in the CDR3. Germline lookup yields CDR1 MDHEN and CDR2 SYDVKM. The trim removed 2 bases at V and 2 bases at J, leaving 19 bases unmatched. CDR3 residues: CASSLVFRLAGGLTGQETQYF. CDR3 in DNA: TGTGCCAGCAGTTTAGTATTCCGTCTAGCGGGAGGCCTGACTGGGCAAGAGACCCAGTACTTC.

The rearrangement uses TRBV25-1 and TRBJ1-2; D is ambiguous. Germline-derived CDR1 and CDR2 are MGHDK and SYGVNS. The CDR3 totals 11 residues. V lost 10 bases to trimming and J lost 11 bases, with 17 bases between them. DNA of the CDR3: TGTGCCACCATGAATACGGGTGGATACACCTTC. Translation gives CATMNTGGYTF.

The V call is TRBV28, the J call TRBJ1-1; D remains unclear. Trimming left V 5 bases short and J 5 bases short, with 9 bases between. The CDR3 totals 12 residues. CDR1 and CDR2 from the germline V gene are MDHEN and SYDVKM. CDR3 in amino acids: CASSILETEAFF. In nucleotides, the CDR3 is TGTGCCAGCAGTATCCTTGAGACTGAAGCTTTCTTT.